This TCR beta chain came from a study of T cells in Graves' hyperthyroidism and ophthalmopathy. Points from the study as a whole: Clonotypes that were expanded in thyroid above 0.001 mostly appeared in blood too.

The CDR3 regions of TCR beta were amplified from RNA transcripts. Researchers ran a first-round RT-PCR on the TCR CDR3 using the HTBI primer set. TCRdb reanalysed the multiplex PCR reads using MiXCR and keeps one entry per CDR3 protein. The sample carries 340,000 or so distinct CDR3 sequences, 15% to 20% recorded once. This clonotype came up a few times. The antigen remains unidentified. Diagnosis of hyperthyroidism was new in patients aged 18 to 65, and its duration was under 2 months. The CDR3 loop spans 14 amino acids. Trimming took 4 bases from V and 5 from J, leaving 14 bases between them. The chain carries TRBV12-3 or TRBV12-4 and TRBJ2-5, with D possibly matching TRBD2 (5 bases). The TCR was taken from a woman between 50 and 59 years old with Graves' hyperthyroidism. The sequenced sample was blood. The CDR3 bases are TGTGCCAGCAGTTACGGACTCCCCTCGGAGACCCAGTACTTC. It encodes CASSYGLPSETQYF.